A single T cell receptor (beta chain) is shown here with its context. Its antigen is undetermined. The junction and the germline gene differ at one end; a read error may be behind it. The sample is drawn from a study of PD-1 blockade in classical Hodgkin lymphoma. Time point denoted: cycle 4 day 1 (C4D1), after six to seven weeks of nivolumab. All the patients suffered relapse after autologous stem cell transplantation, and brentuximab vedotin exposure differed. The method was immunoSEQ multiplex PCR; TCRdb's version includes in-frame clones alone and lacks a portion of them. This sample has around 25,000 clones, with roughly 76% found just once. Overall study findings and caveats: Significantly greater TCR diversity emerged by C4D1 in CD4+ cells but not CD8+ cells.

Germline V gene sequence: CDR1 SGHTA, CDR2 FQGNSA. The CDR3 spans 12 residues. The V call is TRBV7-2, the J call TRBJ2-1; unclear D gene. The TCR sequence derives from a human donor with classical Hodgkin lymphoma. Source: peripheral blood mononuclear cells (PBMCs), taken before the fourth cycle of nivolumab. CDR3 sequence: CAGSLGSGEQFF. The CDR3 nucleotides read TGTGCCGGCAGCTTAGGGTCGGGTGAGCAGTTCTTC. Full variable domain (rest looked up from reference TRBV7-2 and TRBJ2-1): GAGVSQSPSNKVTEKGKDVELRCDPISGHTALYWYRQSLGQGLEFLIYFQGNSAPDKSGLPSDRFSAERTGGSVSTLTIQRTQQEDSAVYLCAGSLGSGEQFFGPGTRLTVL.